A selection of T cell receptor beta chains follows, all from one sample in a study of cytomegalovirus exposure and HLA in healthy donors. Data came from immunoSEQ multiplex PCR; TCRdb stores just in-frame clones and leaves some out. The sample consists of about 170,000 clones, roughly 76% of them appearing once. Specimen: PBMCs. The receptors shown here come from a male donor in good health and CMV-seronegative. Each CDR3 is given with its conserved first and last residue. A D gene is named only where the DNA matches it firmly. Size values are once, few and many counts, or a class for expanded clones, and some rows have none.

DNA	CDR3	V	J	D	size
TGTGCCAGTAGTATTTTTTTCCGGACAGGGGGCGTCTATGGCTACACCTTC	CASSIFFRTGGVYGYTF	TRBV19	TRBJ1-2	TRBD1	NA
TGTGCCAGCAGTCCCGAGGGGAGGGGAAACACCATATATTTT	CASSPEGRGNTIYF	TRBV6-1	TRBJ1-3	NA	NA
TGTGCCAGCAGCGCCCGACAGGGGCCTAATGAAAAACTGTTTTTT	CASSARQGPNEKLFF	TRBV7-2	TRBJ1-4	TRBD1	few
TGTGCCAGCAGTAAGACAGGGGGCAATCAGCCCCAGCATTTT	CASSKTGGNQPQHF	TRBV6-1	TRBJ1-5	TRBD1	NA
TGTGCCAGCAGCGGGGAGGGGAGGATTACTGAAGCTTTCTTT	CASSGEGRITEAFF	TRBV7-6	TRBJ1-1	NA	NA
TGTGCCAGCAGATATCTAGCGGGGGGGCCGGAGGAGACCCAGTACTTC	CASRYLAGGPEETQYF	TRBV6-6	TRBJ2-5	TRBD2	NA
TGTGCCAGCAGCCCAAGGACAGAGTCTAACTATGGCTACACCTTC	CASSPRTESNYGYTF	TRBV11-2	TRBJ1-2	NA	NA
TGTGCCAGCAGCAAAGATAAGGGGGACACCTTC	CASSKDKGDTF	TRBV21-1	TRBJ1-2	NA	NA
TGCAGTGTCGTTAACACAGATACGCAGTATTTT	CSVVNTDTQYF	TRBV20-1	TRBJ2-3	NA	NA
TGCGCCAGCAGCCAAATTACTGGACAGGGGATGAACACTGAAGCTTTCTTT	CASSQITGQGMNTEAFF	TRBV5-1	TRBJ1-1	TRBD1	once
TGTGCCTGGAGCCGGACAGGGACGCGTAATTATGGCTACACCTTC	CAWSRTGTRNYGYTF	TRBV30	TRBJ1-2	TRBD1	NA
TGTGCCAGCAGGCCCAGGGGGCTAGGCACTGAAGCTTTCTTT	CASRPRGLGTEAFF	TRBV6-1	TRBJ1-1	TRBD1	NA
TGCGCCAGCAGCTTTCCAGGGTCCACTGAAGCTTTCTTT	CASSFPGSTEAFF	TRBV5-1	TRBJ1-1	NA	NA
TGTGCCAGCTCACTACGACGAACAGGAGTAGGTTGGAGCTACACCTTC	CASSLRRTGVGWSYTF	TRBV18	TRBJ1-2	NA	once
TGTGCCAGCAGCCCCGGTGCTAGCGGGGGCGGGGAGACCCAGTACTTC	CASSPGASGGGETQYF	TRBV11-3	TRBJ2-5	TRBD2	NA
TGTGCCTGTCGGACTAGCGGGGCCCTAGATACGCAGTATTTT	CACRTSGALDTQYF	TRBV30	TRBJ2-3	TRBD2	NA
TGTGCCATCATAAAGAGGGACACTGAAGCTTTCTTT	CAIIKRDTEAFF	TRBV28	TRBJ1-1	NA	NA
TGTGCCAGCAGCTTAGTCTTGGATTTACGGGGTGAAAAACTGTTTTTT	CASSLVLDLRGEKLFF	TRBV7-9	TRBJ1-4	NA	NA
TGTGCCAGCAGTGACTCGTACTCAGGGGATACGCAGTATTTT	CASSDSYSGDTQYF	TRBV6-4	TRBJ2-3	NA	NA
TGTGCCAGTAGTAGGTTAGAGGGCGGGGAGCTGTTTTTT	CASSRLEGGELFF	TRBV19	TRBJ2-2	NA	NA
TGTGCCAGCAGCTTAGGTTTGGTCAGGGCTCCTGGCTACACCTTC	CASSLGLVRAPGYTF	TRBV11-2	TRBJ1-2	NA	NA
TGTGCCAGCAGCTTAGGTAGGGGCTATGGCTACACCTTC	CASSLGRGYGYTF	TRBV5-4	TRBJ1-2	NA	NA
TGTGCCAGCAGCTTAGGTCGGGAGACCCAGTACTTC	CASSLGRETQYF	TRBV7-6	TRBJ2-5	NA	NA
TGTGCCAGTTCCAGGGCCGGGAGCTATGGCTACACCTTC	CASSRAGSYGYTF	TRBV19	TRBJ1-2	NA	many
TGTGCCAGTAGTATAGAAGACAGCTCTGGAAACACCATATATTTT	CASSIEDSSGNTIYF	TRBV19	TRBJ1-3	NA	NA
TGTGCCAGCAGTGGCTACAGGGGTTTGACAGATACGCAGTATTTT	CASSGYRGLTDTQYF	TRBV6-1	TRBJ2-3	TRBD1	NA
TGTGCCAGCAGCCCCTCGGGGGCTGGGGCCAACGTCCTGACTTTC	CASSPSGAGANVLTF	TRBV7-9	TRBJ2-6	NA	NA
TGTGCCAGCTCACCCCTCCTCGGACAGGGGAACACTGAAGCTTTCTTT	CASSPLLGQGNTEAFF	TRBV18	TRBJ1-1	TRBD1	once
TGTGCCAGCGGGTCTAGCCATTTCACAGATACGCAGTATTTT	CASGSSHFTDTQYF	TRBV7-2	TRBJ2-3	NA	NA
TGTGCCAGCAGTTACCAAGGGAGTGACACTGAAGCTTTCTTT	CASSYQGSDTEAFF	TRBV6-6	TRBJ1-1	NA	NA
TGTGCCAGCAGCCGGACCGGGACAGGGACCACCGAGCAGTACTTC	CASSRTGTGTTEQYF	TRBV6-5	TRBJ2-7	TRBD1	NA
TGTGCCAGCAGCCTCAACAGCTTTACCTACGAGCAGTACTTC	CASSLNSFTYEQYF	TRBV7-9	TRBJ2-7	NA	once
TGTGCCAGCAGCCCGATTCGGCGACAGGGTATCTACGAGCAGTACTTC	CASSPIRRQGIYEQYF	TRBV11-2	TRBJ2-7	TRBD1	NA
TGTGCCAGCAGCTCCGGGACAGGGCTAGAGACCCAGTACTTC	CASSSGTGLETQYF	TRBV7-7	TRBJ2-5	TRBD1	once
TGTGCCAGCAGGCTTCATCAGGGGGCCTATGGCTACACCTTC	CASRLHQGAYGYTF	TRBV5-8	TRBJ1-2	TRBD1	NA
TGTGCCAGCAGCTGGCGGGGGTCGTACCAAGAGACCCAGTACTTC	CASSWRGSYQETQYF	TRBV7-2	TRBJ2-5	TRBD2	few
TGTGCCGGGGCGGACGGGAGCTCTGGGGCCAACGTCCTGACTTTC	CAGADGSSGANVLTF	TRBV6-6	TRBJ2-6	NA	NA
TGTGCCAGCAGTTCGCGGACAGGGGATGAAAAACTGTTTTTT	CASSSRTGDEKLFF	TRBV27	TRBJ1-4	TRBD1	NA
TGTGCCAGCTCACCCCTGACAGGGGTGAACACTGAAGCTTTCTTT	CASSPLTGVNTEAFF	TRBV18	TRBJ1-1	TRBD1	NA
TGTGCCACCAGCAGAGAGGCTAGGTATGGCTACACCTTC	CATSREARYGYTF	TRBV15	TRBJ1-2	NA	NA
TGTGCCAGCAGCTTAGGAGCGGGGGGCTGGGATGAGCAGTTCTTC	CASSLGAGGWDEQFF	TRBV7-2	TRBJ2-1	TRBD2	NA
TGTGCCAGCAGTCCCCCCGGGACAGGGCAAGGTGAAGCTTTCTTT	CASSPPGTGQGEAFF	TRBV6-5	TRBJ1-1	TRBD1	NA
TGTGCCAGCAGTTTCTCGCAGGGAACAGATACGCAGTATTTT	CASSFSQGTDTQYF	TRBV6-5	TRBJ2-3	NA	NA
TGTGCCAGCGGACGGGGGGGGCGTCAAACCTATGGCTACACCTTC	CASGRGGRQTYGYTF	TRBV6-6	TRBJ1-2	NA	NA
TGTGCCATCAGTAATATGAACACTGAAGCTTTCTTT	CAISNMNTEAFF	TRBV10-3	TRBJ1-1	NA	NA
TGTGCCAGCAGTGAAGGCGGGGGCACCACAGATACGCAGTATTTT	CASSEGGGTTDTQYF	TRBV6-4	TRBJ2-3	NA	NA
TGTGCCAGCAGTTACCGACCACAGATATTAACCGGGGAGCTGTTTTTT	CASSYRPQILTGELFF	TRBV6-6	TRBJ2-2	NA	NA
TGTGCCAGCAGCCATCCACGGGGGAACACCGGGGAGCTGTTTTTT	CASSHPRGNTGELFF	TRBV14	TRBJ2-2	NA	few
TGTGCCAGCAGTTCCGGGACAGGGACAGAGACCCAGTACTTC	CASSSGTGTETQYF	TRBV28	TRBJ2-5	TRBD1	NA